This T cell receptor beta chain was sequenced during a study of monozygotic twins with inflammatory bowel disease. No DNA is given; TCRdb re-called the 5' RACE reads and lists each CDR3 protein once. Its listing shows 300,000 to 350,000 distinct CDR3 sequences. The CDR3 runs 17 residues. Germline V gene sequence: CDR1 SGHRS, CDR2 YFSETQ. Remarks on this clonotype: Its antigen is still unknown.

General study results and limits: Those with IBD had lower TCRbeta diversity (inverse Simpson) than their healthy co-twins did. Among patients, repertoires may have gained variability from differing immunosuppressive treatments.

The sequenced sample was blood. The chain has TRBV5-1 and TRBJ2-2; as DNA is missing, the TRBD2 call by TCRdb cannot be tested. This receptor was obtained from a human donor with ulcerative colitis or Crohn's disease, or a healthy co-twin of an affected twin (not recorded which). The CDR3 here is CASSLRRAGSSTGELFF.